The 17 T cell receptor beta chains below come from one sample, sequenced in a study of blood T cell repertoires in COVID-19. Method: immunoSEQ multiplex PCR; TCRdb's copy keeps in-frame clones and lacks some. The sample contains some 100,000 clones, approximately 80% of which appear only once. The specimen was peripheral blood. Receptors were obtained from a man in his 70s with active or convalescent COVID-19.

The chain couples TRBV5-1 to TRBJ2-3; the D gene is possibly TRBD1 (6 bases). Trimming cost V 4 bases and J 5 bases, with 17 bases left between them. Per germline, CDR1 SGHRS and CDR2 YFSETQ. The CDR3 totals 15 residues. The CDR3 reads CASSLGSTGLDTQYF. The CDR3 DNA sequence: TGCGCCAGCAGCCTCGGATCGACAGGACTAGATACGCAGTATTTT.

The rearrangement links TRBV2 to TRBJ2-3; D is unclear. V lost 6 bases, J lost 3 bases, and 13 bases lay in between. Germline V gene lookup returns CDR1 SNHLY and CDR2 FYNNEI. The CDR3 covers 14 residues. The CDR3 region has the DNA TGTGCCAGCAGAGGCCTCCAGGTTACAGATACGCAGTATTTT. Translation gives CASRGLQVTDTQYF.

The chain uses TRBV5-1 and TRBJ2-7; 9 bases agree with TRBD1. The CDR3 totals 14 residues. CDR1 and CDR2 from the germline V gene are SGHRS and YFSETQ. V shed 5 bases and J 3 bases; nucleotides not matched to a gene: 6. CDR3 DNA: TGCGCCAGCAGTTCCGGGACAGGGTTCTACGAGCAGTACTTC. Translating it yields CASSSGTGFYEQYF.

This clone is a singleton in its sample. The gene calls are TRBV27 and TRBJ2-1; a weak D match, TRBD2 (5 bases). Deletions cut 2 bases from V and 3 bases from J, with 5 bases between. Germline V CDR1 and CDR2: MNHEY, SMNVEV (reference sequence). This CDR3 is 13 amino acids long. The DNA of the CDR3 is TGTGCCAGCAGTTTAGAGGGCTACAATGAGCAGTTCTTC. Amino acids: CASSLEGYNEQFF.

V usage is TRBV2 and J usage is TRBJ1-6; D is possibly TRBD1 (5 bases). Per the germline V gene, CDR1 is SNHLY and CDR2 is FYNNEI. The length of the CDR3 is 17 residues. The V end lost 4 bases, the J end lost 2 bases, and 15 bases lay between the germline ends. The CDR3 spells CASSARNGGTYNSPLHF. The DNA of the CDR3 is TGTGCCAGCAGTGCACGAAACGGGGGTACCTATAATTCACCCCTCCACTTT.

In nucleotides, the CDR3 is TGTGCCAGTACAAGGGGGCATGTTAGCAATCAGCCCCAGCATTTT. It translates to CASTRGHVSNQPQHF. The rearrangement joins TRBV19 to TRBJ1-5, with 7 bases fitting TRBD1. Germline loops: CDR1 LNHDA, CDR2 SQIVND (reference sequence). V trimming: 7 bases; J trimming: 0 bases; junction bases outside the gene matches: 6. CDR3 length: 15 residues.

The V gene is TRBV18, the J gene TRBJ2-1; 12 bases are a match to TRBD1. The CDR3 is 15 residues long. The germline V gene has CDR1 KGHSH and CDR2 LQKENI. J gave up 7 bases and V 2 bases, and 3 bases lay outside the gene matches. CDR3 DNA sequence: TGTGCCAGCTCACCAGGGACAGGGGGCTGGAATGAGCAGTTCTTC. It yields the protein CASSPGTGGWNEQFF.

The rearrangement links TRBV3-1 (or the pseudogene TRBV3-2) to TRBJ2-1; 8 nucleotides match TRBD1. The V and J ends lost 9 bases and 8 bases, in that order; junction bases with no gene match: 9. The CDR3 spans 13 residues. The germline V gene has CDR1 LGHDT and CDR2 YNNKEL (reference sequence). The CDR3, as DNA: TGTGCCAGTCGACAGGGGAGCTGGGATGAGCAGTTCTTC. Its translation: CASRQGSWDEQFF.

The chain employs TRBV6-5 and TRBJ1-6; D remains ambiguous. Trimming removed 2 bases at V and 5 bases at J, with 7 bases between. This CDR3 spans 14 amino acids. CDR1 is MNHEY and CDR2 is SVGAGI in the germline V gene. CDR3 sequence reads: CASSYGQDNSPLHF. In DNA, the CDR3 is TGTGCCAGCAGTTACGGGCAGGATAATTCACCCCTCCACTTT.

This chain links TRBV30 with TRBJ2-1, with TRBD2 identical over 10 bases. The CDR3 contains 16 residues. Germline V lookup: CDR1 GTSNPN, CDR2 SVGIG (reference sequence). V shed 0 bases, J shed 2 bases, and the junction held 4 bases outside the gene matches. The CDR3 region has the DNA TGTGCCTGGAGTGTACGGACTAGCGGAACCTACAATGAGCAGTTCTTC. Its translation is CAWSVRTSGTYNEQFF.

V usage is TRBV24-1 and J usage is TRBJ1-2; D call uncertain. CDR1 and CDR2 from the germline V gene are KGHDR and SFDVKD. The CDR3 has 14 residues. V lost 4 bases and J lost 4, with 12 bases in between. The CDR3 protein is CATSDPWASYGYTF. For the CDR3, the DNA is TGTGCCACCAGTGACCCTTGGGCTTCCTATGGCTACACCTTC.

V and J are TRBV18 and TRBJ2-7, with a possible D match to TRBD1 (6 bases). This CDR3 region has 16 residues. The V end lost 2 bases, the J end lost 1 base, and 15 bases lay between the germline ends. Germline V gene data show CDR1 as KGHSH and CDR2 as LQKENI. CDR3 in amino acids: CASSPLPGAASYEQYF. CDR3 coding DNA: TGTGCCAGCTCACCATTACCAGGGGCCGCGTCCTACGAGCAGTACTTC. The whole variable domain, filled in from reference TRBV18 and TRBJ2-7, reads NAGVMQNPRHLVRRRGQEARLRCSPMKGHSHVYWYRQLPEEGLKFMVYLQKENIIDESGMPKERFSAEFPKEGPSILRIQQVVRGDSAAYFCASSPLPGAASYEQYFGPGTRLTVT.

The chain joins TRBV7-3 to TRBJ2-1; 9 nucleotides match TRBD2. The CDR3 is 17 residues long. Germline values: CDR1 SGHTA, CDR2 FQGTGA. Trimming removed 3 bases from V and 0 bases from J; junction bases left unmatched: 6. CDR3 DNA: TGTGCCAGCAGCTTCGGTAGCGGGGGACACTCCTACAATGAGCAGTTCTTC. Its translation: CASSFGSGGHSYNEQFF.

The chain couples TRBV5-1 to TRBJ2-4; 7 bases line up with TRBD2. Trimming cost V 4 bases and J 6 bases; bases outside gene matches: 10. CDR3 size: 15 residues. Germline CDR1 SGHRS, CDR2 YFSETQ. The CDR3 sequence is CASSLTSNRGNIQYF. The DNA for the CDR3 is TGCGCCAGCAGCCTGACTAGCAATCGGGGAAACATTCAGTACTTC.

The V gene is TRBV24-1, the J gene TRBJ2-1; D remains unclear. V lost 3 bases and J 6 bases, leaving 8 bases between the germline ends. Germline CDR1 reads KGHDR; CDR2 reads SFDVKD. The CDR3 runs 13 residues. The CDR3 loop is CATSDEVRNEQFF. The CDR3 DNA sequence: TGTGCCACCAGTGATGAGGTTCGCAATGAGCAGTTCTTC.

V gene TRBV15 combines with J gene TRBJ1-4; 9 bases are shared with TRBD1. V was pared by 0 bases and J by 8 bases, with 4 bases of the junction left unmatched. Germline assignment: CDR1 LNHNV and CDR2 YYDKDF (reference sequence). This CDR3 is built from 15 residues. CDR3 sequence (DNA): TGTGCCACCAGCAGAGAGGGACAGGGATACGAAAAACTGTTTTTT. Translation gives CATSREGQGYEKLFF. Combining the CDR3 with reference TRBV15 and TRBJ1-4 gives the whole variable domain DAMVIQNPRYQVTQFGKPVTLSCSQTLNHNVMYWYQQKSSQAPKLLFHYYDKDFNNEADTPDNFQSRRPNTSFCFLDIRSPGLGDTAMYLCATSREGQGYEKLFFGSGTQLSVL.

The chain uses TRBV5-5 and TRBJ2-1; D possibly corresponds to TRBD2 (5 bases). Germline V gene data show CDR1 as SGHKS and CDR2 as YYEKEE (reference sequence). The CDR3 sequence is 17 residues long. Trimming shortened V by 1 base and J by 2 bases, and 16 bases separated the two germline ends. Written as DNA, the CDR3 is TGTGCCAGCAGCTTGTTGGGGAGAGACGGGCCCTACAATGAGCAGTTCTTC. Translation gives CASSLLGRDGPYNEQFF.